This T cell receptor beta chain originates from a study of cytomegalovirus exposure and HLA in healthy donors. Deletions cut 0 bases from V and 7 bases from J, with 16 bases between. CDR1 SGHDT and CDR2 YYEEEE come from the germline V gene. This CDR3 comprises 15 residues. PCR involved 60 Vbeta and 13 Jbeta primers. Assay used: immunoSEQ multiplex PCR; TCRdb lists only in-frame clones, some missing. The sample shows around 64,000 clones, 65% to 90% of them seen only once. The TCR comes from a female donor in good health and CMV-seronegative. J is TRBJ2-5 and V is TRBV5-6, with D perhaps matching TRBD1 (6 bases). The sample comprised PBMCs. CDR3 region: CASSLDIIGGRTQYF. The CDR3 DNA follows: TGTGCCAGCAGCTTGGACATTATAGGGGGTCGGACCCAGTACTTC.